The present T cell receptor (beta chain) was sequenced within a study of T cells in Graves' hyperthyroidism and ophthalmopathy. Findings and caveats of the study: Also found in blood were most expanded thyroid clonotypes above 0.001.

The investigators amplified TCR beta CDR3 regions from RNA transcripts. RT-PCR in the first round (using the HTBI primer set) targeted the TCR CDR3. TCRdb called the multiplex PCR reads again in MiXCR, with one record for every CDR3 protein. The sample has a few hundred thousand distinct CDR3 sequences; 13% to 15% are singletons. About this clonotype itself: Its antigen is unidentified. Possible read error: a much larger clone is one base away.

Uncontrolled infection, other autoimmune disease, pregnancy or lactation disqualified patients from enrolment. Every diagnosis used clinical symptoms, serum thyroxine and TRAb, thyroid ultrasound and orbital computed tomography. CDR3 length: 14 residues. From germline, CDR1 is DFQATT and CDR2 SNEGSKA (reference sequence). With 6 bases removed from V and 0 bases from J, the gap between germline ends came to 14 bases. The rearrangement joins TRBV20-1 to TRBJ1-1; D is uncertain. The receptor was derived from a woman in her thirties or forties with Graves' hyperthyroidism. Material: blood. The CDR3, as DNA: TGCAGTGCCCCAATACAGTGCATGAACACTGAAGCTTTCTTT. Translation gives CSAPIQCMNTEAFF.